This T cell receptor (beta chain) came from a study of shared clonotypes between healthy human individuals. The data were produced by immunoSEQ multiplex PCR, yet TCRdb's version contains in-frame clones alone and is incomplete. This repertoire shows some 2,000,000 clones, 85% to 95% found once; its top ten account for 0.1% to 0.15%. The receptor comes from a man younger than 30 in good health. The source material was naive CD4+ T cells sorted from blood. Subset: CD45RA+ positively selected.

The CDR3 coding sequence is TGTGCCAGCAGTTTCGGCGACAGGGGCGGCGAGCAGTACTTC. Its protein product is CASSFGDRGGEQYF. The chain carries TRBV27 and TRBJ2-7; 8 bases map to TRBD1. The CDR3 totals 14 residues. Per the germline V gene, CDR1 is MNHEY and CDR2 is SMNVEV (reference sequence). V gave up 3 bases and J gave up 6 bases; unmatched junction bases: 7.